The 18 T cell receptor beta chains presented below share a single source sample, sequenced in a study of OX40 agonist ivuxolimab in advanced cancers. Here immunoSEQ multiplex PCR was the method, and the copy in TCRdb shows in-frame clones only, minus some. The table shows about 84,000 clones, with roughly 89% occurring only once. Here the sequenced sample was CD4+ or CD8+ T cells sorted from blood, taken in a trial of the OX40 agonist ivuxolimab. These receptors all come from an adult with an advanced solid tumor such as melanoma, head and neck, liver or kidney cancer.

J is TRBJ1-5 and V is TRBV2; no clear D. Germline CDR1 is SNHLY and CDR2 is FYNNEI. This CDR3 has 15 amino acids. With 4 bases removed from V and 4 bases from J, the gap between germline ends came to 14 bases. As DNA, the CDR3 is TGTGCCAGCAGTGGGGGTCCGACGTTTAATCAGCCCCAGCATTTT. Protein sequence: CASSGGPTFNQPQHF. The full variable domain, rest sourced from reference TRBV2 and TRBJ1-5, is EPEVTQTPSHQVTQMGQEVILRCVPISNHLYFYWYRQILGQKVEFLVSFYNNEISEKSEIFDDQFSVERPDGSNFTLKIRSTKLEDSAMYFCASSGGPTFNQPQHFGDGTRLSIL.

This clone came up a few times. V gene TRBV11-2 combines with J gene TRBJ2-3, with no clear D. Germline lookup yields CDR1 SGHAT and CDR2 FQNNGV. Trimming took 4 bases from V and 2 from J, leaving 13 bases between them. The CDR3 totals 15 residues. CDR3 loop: CASSSPRIVTDTQYF. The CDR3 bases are TGTGCCAGCAGCTCACCTAGAATTGTCACAGATACGCAGTATTTT.

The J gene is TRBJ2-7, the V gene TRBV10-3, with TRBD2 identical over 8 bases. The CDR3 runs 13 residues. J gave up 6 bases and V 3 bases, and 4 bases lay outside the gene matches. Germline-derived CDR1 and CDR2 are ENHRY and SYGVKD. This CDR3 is CAISEAGAGEQYV. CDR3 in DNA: TGTGCCATCAGTGAAGCGGGGGCTGGCGAGCAGTACGTC.

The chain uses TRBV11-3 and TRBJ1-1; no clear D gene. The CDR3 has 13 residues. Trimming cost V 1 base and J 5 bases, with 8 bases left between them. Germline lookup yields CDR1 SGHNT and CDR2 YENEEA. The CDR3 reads CASSLALWTEAFF. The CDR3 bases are TGTGCCAGCAGCTTAGCTCTTTGGACTGAAGCTTTCTTT.

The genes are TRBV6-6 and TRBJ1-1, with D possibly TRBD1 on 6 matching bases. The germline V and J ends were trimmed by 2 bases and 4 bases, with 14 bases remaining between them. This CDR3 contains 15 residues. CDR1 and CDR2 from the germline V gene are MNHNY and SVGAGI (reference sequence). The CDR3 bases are TGTGCCAGCAGTTACCCCGGACAGCCATCCACTGAAGCTTTCTTT. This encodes CASSYPGQPSTEAFF.

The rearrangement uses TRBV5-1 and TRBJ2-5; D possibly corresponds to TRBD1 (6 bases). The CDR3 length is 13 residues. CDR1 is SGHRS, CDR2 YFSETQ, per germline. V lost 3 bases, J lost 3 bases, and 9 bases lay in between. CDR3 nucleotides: TGCGCCAGCAGCTGGGACAATGAAGAGACCCAGTACTTC. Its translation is CASSWDNEETQYF. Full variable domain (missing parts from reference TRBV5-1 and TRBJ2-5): KAGVTQTPRYLIKTRGQQVTLSCSPISGHRSVSWYQQTPGQGLQFLFEYFSETQRNKGNFPGRFSGRQFSNSRSEMNVSTLELGDSALYLCASSWDNEETQYFGPGTRLLVL.

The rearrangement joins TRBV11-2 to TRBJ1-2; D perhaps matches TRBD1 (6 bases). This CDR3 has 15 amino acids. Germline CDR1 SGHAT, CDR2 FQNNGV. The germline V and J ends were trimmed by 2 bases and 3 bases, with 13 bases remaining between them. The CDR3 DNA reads TGTGCCAGCAGCTTAAATGGCCAGGGGTACTATGGCTACACCTTC. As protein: CASSLNGQGYYGYTF.

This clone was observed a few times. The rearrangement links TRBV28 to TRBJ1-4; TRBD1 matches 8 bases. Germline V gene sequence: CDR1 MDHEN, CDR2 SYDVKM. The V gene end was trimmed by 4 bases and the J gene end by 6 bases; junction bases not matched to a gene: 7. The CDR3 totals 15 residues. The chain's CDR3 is CASSSQTGDDEKLFF. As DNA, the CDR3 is TGTGCCAGCAGTTCCCAGACAGGGGATGATGAAAAACTGTTTTTT. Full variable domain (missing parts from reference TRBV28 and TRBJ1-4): DVKVTQSSRYLVKRTGEKVFLECVQDMDHENMFWYRQDPGLGLRLIYFSYDVKMKEKGDIPEGYSVSREKKERFSLILESASTNQTSMYLCASSSQTGDDEKLFFGSGTQLSVL.

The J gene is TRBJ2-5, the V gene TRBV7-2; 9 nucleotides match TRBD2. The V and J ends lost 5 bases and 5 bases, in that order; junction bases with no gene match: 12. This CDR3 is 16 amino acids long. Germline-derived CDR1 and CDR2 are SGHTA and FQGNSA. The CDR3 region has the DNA TGTGCCAGCAGCCCGAGGACTAGCGTGGGGTTGGAGACCCAGTACTTC. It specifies CASSPRTSVGLETQYF. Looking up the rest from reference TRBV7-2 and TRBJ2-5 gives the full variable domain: GAGVSQSPSNKVTEKGKDVELRCDPISGHTALYWYRQSLGQGLEFLIYFQGNSAPDKSGLPSDRFSAERTGGSVSTLTIQRTQQEDSAVYLCASSPRTSVGLETQYFGPGTRLLVL.

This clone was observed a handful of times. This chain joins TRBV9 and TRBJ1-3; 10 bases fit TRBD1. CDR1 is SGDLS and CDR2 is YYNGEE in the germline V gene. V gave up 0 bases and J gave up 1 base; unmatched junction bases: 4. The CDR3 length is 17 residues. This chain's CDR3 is CASSVGQGARSGNTIYF. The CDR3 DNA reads TGTGCCAGCAGCGTAGGACAGGGGGCTCGATCTGGAAACACCATATATTTT.

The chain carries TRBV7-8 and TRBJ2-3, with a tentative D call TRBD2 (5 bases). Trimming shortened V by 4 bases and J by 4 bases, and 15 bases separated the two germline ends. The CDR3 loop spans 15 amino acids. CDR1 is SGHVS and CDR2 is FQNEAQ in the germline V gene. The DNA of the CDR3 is TGTGCCAGCAGCTCAAAACTAGACGGGGCAGATACGCAGTATTTT. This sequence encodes CASSSKLDGADTQYF.

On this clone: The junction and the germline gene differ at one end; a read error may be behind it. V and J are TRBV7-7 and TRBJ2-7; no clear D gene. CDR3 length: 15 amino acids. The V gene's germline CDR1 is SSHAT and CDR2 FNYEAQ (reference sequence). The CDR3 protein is CASSRGRSPYYEQYF. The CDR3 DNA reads TGTGCTAGCAGCCGCGGACGGTCGCCTTACTACGAGCAGTACTTC.

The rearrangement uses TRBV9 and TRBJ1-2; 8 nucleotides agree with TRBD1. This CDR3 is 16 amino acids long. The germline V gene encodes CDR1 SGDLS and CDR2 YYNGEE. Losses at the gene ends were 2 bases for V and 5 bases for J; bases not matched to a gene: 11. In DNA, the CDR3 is TGTGCCAGCAGCGTCTCGACACAGGGGGTAGGGTATGGCTACACCTTC. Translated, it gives CASSVSTQGVGYGYTF.

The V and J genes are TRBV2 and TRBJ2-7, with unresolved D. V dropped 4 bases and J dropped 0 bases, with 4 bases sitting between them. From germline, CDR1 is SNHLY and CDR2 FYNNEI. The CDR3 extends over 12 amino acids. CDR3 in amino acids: CASSVSSYEQYF. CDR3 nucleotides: TGTGCCAGCAGTGTCAGCTCCTACGAGCAGTACTTC.

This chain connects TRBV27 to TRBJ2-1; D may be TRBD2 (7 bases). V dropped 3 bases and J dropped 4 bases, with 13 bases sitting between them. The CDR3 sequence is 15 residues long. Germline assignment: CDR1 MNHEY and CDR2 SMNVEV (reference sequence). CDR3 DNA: TGTGCCAGCAGTTTTACCAGCGGGACATACAATGAGCAGTTCTTC. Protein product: CASSFTSGTYNEQFF.

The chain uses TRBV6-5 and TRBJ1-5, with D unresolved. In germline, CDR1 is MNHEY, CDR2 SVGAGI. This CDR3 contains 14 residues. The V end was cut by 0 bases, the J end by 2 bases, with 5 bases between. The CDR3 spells CASSYSSGNQPQHF. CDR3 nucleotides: TGTGCCAGCAGTTACTCGTCAGGCAATCAGCCCCAGCATTTT.

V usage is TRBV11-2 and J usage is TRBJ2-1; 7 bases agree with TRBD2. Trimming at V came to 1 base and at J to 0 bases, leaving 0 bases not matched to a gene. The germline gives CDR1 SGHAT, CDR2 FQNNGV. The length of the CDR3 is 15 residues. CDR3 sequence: CASSLAGGSYNEQFF. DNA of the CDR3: TGTGCCAGCAGCTTAGCGGGAGGCTCCTACAATGAGCAGTTCTTC.

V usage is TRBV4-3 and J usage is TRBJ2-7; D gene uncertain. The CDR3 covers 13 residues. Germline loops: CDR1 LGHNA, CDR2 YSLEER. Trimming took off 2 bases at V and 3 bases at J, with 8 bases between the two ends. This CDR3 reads CASSQQLSYEQYF. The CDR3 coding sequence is TGCGCCAGCAGCCAACAACTCAGCTACGAGCAGTACTTC.